This TCR beta chain was captured in a study of T cells after yellow fever vaccination (dated by TCRdb to the late 2010s). Context from the whole study: Libraries from fractions with low cell numbers were prepared with the SMART-Seq v4 Ultra Low Input RNA kit. To follow T-cell clones before and after primary and booster YFV17D yellow fever vaccination, bulk TCR alpha and beta repertoires were sequenced over time. The cohort comprised two healthy male donors, one aged 18 to 30 and one aged 30 to 39 years. Blood was drawn at multiple timepoints before and after primary and secondary immunization, with bulk PBMC replicates and cell subsets isolated. Beyond this particular receptor, the publication reports: A small share of clonotypes was detected in both CD4 and CD8 compartments, with the overlap likely arising from convergent recombination. After the booster, most clones that had expanded after primary vaccination were detected again (around 97% of CD4 and over 75% of CD8), suggesting broad maintenance of memory. Because only two donors were included in the study, the extent to which the findings can be generalized is limited. Compared with the primary T-cell response, the secondary T-cell response was weaker but faster, peaking on day 5 rather than day 15. Computational filtering was required because FACS-sorted repertoires could contain abundant contaminating clonotypes from the bulk population.

TCR cDNA was synthesized by 5'RACE template switching, which introduced a universal primer site and unique molecular identifiers. Priming of cDNA synthesis was performed from both the TCR alpha and TCR beta constant segments. Library amplification used two PCR steps, and the second PCR step added sample barcodes and sequencing adapters. Libraries were sequenced on Illumina HiSeq 2500 (2x100 bp) or NovaSeq (2x150 bp). The authors' analysis ran thus. Reads were demultiplexed and collapsed into UMI consensus sequences with MIGEC, and V(D)J alignment was performed with MiXCR. Using edgeR on replicate PBMC samples, clonotypes were called vaccine-responding if FDR was below 0.01 and the log2 fold change was above 5 up to day 15. Each bulk clonotype was labeled CD4 or CD8 based on which sequenced repertoire, CD4 or CD8, contained the clonotype at higher abundance. TCRdb took the public reads, trimmed them with fastp at Q25, ran MiXCR for clone calling and kept in-frame beta chains. A single entry per CDR3 protein holds the most common genes and DNA from its merged rows. Clone size and V and J calls follow TCRdb, not the original study. Counted in this sample were tens of thousands of distinct CDR3 sequences; about 6.6% of them appeared once. The ten top clones hold 35% of the sample.

The intended sense of this specimen's treatment or condition label: live attenuated yellow fever vaccine strain. A standard Ficoll-Paque protocol was used to isolate PBMCs from peripheral blood. Dynabeads CD4 and CD8 positive selection kits were used to isolate CD4 and CD8 T-cell fractions. TriZol was used to extract RNA from bulk PBMCs, CD4 and CD8 fractions, and dextramer-positive and dextramer-negative fractions. CDR1 and CDR2 are read off the germline V gene as ENHRY and SYGVKD. From cysteine to phenylalanine, the CDR3 is 15 amino acids long. The kept DNA is CDR3 alone, 45 bases in frame from the first base. Relative to germline, V is 9 bases shorter and J is 2 bases shorter, with 17 bases between their ends. Only a few counts were recorded for this clonotype. No cognate antigen has been identified for it. Base qualities are not recorded, but no much larger clone differs from it by a single base.

The clonotype was recovered from a man younger than 30 who received the YFV17D yellow fever vaccine. The sample consisted of CD8+ T cells sorted from PBMCs, taken about 5 days after the first yellow fever vaccination. The chain is assembled from TRBV10-3 and TRBJ1-3; no D gene call is confident. The CDR3 protein sequence reads: CAISPPGSTGNTIYF. The sequenced DNA: TGTGCCATTAGCCCCCCAGGTTCCACTGGAAACACCATATATTTT.